This TCR beta chain appears in the sequencing data of a study of Tregs in tolerant kidney transplant recipients. This CDR3 contains 16 residues. Trimming left V 1 base short and J 2 bases short, with 9 bases between. Germline assignment: CDR1 SGHVS and CDR2 FNYEAQ. Here immunoSEQ multiplex PCR was the method, and the copy in TCRdb shows in-frame clones only, minus some. This table lists 30,000 or so clones. Notes on this clone: With the read ending 3 residues before the CDR3 end, the germline J gene is used to fill in that end.

Sequences were derived from CD8+ T cells from blood, sampled before the transplant. The chain uses TRBV7-6 and TRBJ1-6; D remains ambiguous. This TCR was recovered from a human donor who received a combined kidney and bone marrow transplant. The CDR3 DNA, read in part, is TGTGCCAGCAGCTTAGACAGTCTTACCTATAATTCACCC. It codes for CASSLDSLTYNSP. The whole CDR3 is CASSLDSLTYNSPLHF.